The 31 T cell receptor beta chains below all came from one sample that was sequenced in a study of cytomegalovirus exposure and HLA in healthy donors. The table came from immunoSEQ multiplex PCR; TCRdb's copy has only in-frame clones and leaves some out. The sample shows about 150,000 clones, about 95% of them seen only once. The sample comprised PBMCs. The receptors here all came from a man between 18 and 29 years old in good health and CMV-seropositive.

This rearrangement joins TRBV27 to TRBJ1-2, with a possible D match to TRBD1 (5 bases). The V gene lost 2 bases and the J gene lost 2 bases, with 12 bases spanning the gap. Germline CDR1 and CDR2: MNHEY and SMNVEV (reference sequence). This CDR3 contains 15 residues. CDR3 DNA sequence: TGTGCCAGCAGTTTAACGGGCAGGGCGAACTATGGCTACACCTTC. Residues: CASSLTGRANYGYTF.

This sequence joins TRBV5-1 and TRBJ1-1; tentative D call: TRBD1 (6 bases). Trimming took off 3 bases at V and 5 bases at J, with 17 bases between the two ends. The germline V gene encodes CDR1 SGHRS and CDR2 YFSETQ. This CDR3 spans 15 amino acids. The CDR3 reads CASSSLGGAGTEAFF. CDR3 bases: TGCGCCAGCAGCTCCCTGGGGGGGGCGGGAACTGAAGCTTTCTTT.

This chain connects TRBV13 to TRBJ2-1, with 8 nucleotides matching TRBD2. J gave up 2 bases and V 0 bases, and 3 bases lay outside the gene matches. The CDR3 extends over 16 amino acids. The germline CDR1 and CDR2 sequences are PRHDT and FYEKMQ (reference sequence). CDR3 amino acids: CASSLGSGSPYNEQFF. CDR3 bases: TGTGCCAGCAGCTTAGGGAGCGGGAGCCCCTACAATGAGCAGTTCTTC.

The chain joins TRBV19 to TRBJ2-5; 9 positions agree with TRBD2. The trim removed 5 bases at V and 3 bases at J, leaving 10 bases unmatched. CDR3 length: 16 residues. Germline V CDR1 and CDR2: LNHDA, SQIVND (reference sequence). CDR3 amino acids: CASSHPGLADEETQYF. The CDR3 DNA reads as TGTGCCAGTAGTCATCCGGGACTAGCCGATGAAGAGACCCAGTACTTC.

This clone came up once. The rearrangement uses TRBV4-1 and TRBJ1-2; D might be TRBD1 (5 bases). Germline V gene sequence: CDR1 MGHRA, CDR2 YSYEKL. The CDR3 is 15 amino acids. V was pared by 1 base and J by 4 bases, with 13 bases between. The CDR3 nucleotides are TGCGCCAGCAGCCAAGGGAGGGACTCTCTCTATGGCTACACCTTC. Protein product: CASSQGRDSLYGYTF.

The chain links TRBV29-1 to TRBJ2-1; D possibly corresponds to TRBD2 (5 bases). CDR3 length equals 13 residues. Trimming took off 3 bases at V and 8 bases at J, with 14 bases between the two ends. The germline V gene encodes CDR1 SQVTM and CDR2 ANQGSEA. This CDR3 is CSVEGVLPDEQFF. The CDR3 DNA follows: TGCAGCGTTGAGGGAGTGTTGCCAGATGAGCAGTTCTTC.

This chain uses TRBV5-6 with TRBJ2-5; a possible D gene is TRBD2 (5 bases). The ends were cut back, 0 bases at V and 1 base at J, with 7 bases in the middle. Germline-derived CDR1 and CDR2 are SGHDT and YYEEEE. The CDR3 covers 14 residues. The chain's CDR3 is CASSLGLAQETQYF. CDR3 bases: TGTGCCAGCAGCTTGGGTCTAGCCCAAGAGACCCAGTACTTC.

This chain joins TRBV27 and TRBJ2-2; TRBD2 matches at 9 bases. This CDR3 is 15 amino acids long. Per germline, CDR1 MNHEY and CDR2 SMNVEV (reference sequence). J was trimmed by 5 bases and V by 7 bases; bases with no gene match: 8. The CDR3 here is CASNIPTSGTGELFF. The CDR3 DNA is TGTGCCAGCAACATTCCCACTAGCGGGACCGGGGAGCTGTTTTTT.

The V gene is TRBV28, the J gene TRBJ2-7; 8 nucleotides line up with TRBD2. V was clipped by 6 bases and J by 9 bases; unmatched bases: 16. The CDR3 is 15 amino acids. CDR1 MDHEN and CDR2 SYDVKM come from the germline V gene. The CDR3 DNA is TGTGCCAGCAGCCGAACCGGGACTAGGGAATTAGCGCAGTACTTC. Its translation: CASSRTGTRELAQYF.

The V gene is TRBV7-8, the J gene TRBJ2-2, with 15 bases aligning to TRBD2. From germline, CDR1 is SGHVS and CDR2 FQNEAQ. Losses at the gene ends were 1 base for V and 5 bases for J; bases not matched to a gene: 8. This CDR3 spans 19 amino acids. In DNA form, the CDR3 reads TGTGCCAGCAGCTTAGTGGGACTAGCGGGAGGTGGTTTTACCGGGGAGCTGTTTTTT. It is translated as CASSLVGLAGGGFTGELFF.

The rearrangement joins TRBV7-2 to TRBJ2-5; TRBD2 might be the D (6 bases). This CDR3 comprises 15 residues. CDR1 and CDR2 from the germline V gene are SGHTA and FQGNSA. V was cut by 1 base and J by 3 bases, with 12 bases left in between. The CDR3 reads CASSLGGTPKETQYF. CDR3 nucleotides: TGTGCCAGCAGCTTAGGCGGGACTCCGAAAGAGACCCAGTACTTC.

The chain has TRBV2 and TRBJ2-3, with D tentatively TRBD1 (6 bases). Germline V lookup: CDR1 SNHLY, CDR2 FYNNEI. The CDR3 consists of 16 residues. Trimming left V 2 bases short and J 2 bases short, with 14 bases between. The CDR3 is CASSEFLGGNTDTQYF. The CDR3 nucleotides are TGTGCCAGCAGTGAATTCCTAGGGGGTAACACAGATACGCAGTATTTT.

The J gene is TRBJ2-7, the V gene TRBV19; TRBD2 aligns across 13 bases. CDR1 is LNHDA and CDR2 is SQIVND in the germline V gene (reference sequence). The ends lost 4 bases at V and 4 bases at J; junction bases unmatched: 4. CDR3 length equals 15 residues. As DNA, the CDR3 is TGTGCCAGTAGTAGGACTAGCGGGAGTGGTTACGAGCAGTACTTC. Its translation is CASSRTSGSGYEQYF.

V usage is TRBV7-8 and J usage is TRBJ2-3; 9 bases fit TRBD2. Germline V CDR1 and CDR2: SGHVS, FQNEAQ. This CDR3 comprises 22 residues. Trimming took 5 bases from V and 2 from J; bases not matched to a gene: 26. The CDR3 bases are TGTGCCAGCAGCGTGAGGAGCGGGGGGACTACTAGGACAGAACGAGTCACAGATACGCAGTATTTT. Amino acid sequence: CASSVRSGGTTRTERVTDTQYF. Full variable domain (rest looked up from reference TRBV7-8 and TRBJ2-3): GAGVSQSPRYKVAKRGQDVALRCDPISGHVSLFWYQQALGQGPEFLTYFQNEAQLDKSGLPSDRFFAERPEGSVSTLKIQRTQQEDSAVYLCASSVRSGGTTRTERVTDTQYFGPGTRLTVL.

The V and J genes are TRBV19 and TRBJ1-5; D ambiguous. The germline V and J ends were trimmed by 6 bases and 4 bases, with 10 bases remaining between them. This CDR3 is built from 13 residues. The germline gives CDR1 LNHDA, CDR2 SQIVND (reference sequence). This chain's CDR3 is CASSTITNQPQHF. The DNA for the CDR3 is TGTGCCAGTAGCACGATCACTAATCAGCCCCAGCATTTT.

This rearrangement joins TRBV27 to TRBJ2-3; D call uncertain. Looked up from germline, CDR1 is MNHEY and CDR2 is SMNVEV (reference sequence). V was trimmed by 2 bases and J by 4 bases, leaving 10 bases between them. This CDR3 contains 14 residues. The CDR3 nucleotides are TGTGCCAGCAGTTTAAATCGGTTTTCAGATACGCAGTATTTT. It is translated as CASSLNRFSDTQYF.

The chain carries TRBV27 and TRBJ2-5; 7 nucleotides align to TRBD1. V was pared by 5 bases and J by 2 bases, with 5 bases of the junction left unmatched. This CDR3 has 14 amino acids. Germline CDR1 MNHEY, CDR2 SMNVEV (reference sequence). CDR3 nucleotides: TGTGCCAGCAGTCTCACAGGGGCTCAAGAGACCCAGTACTTC. This codes for CASSLTGAQETQYF.

V usage is TRBV7-8 and J usage is TRBJ1-5, with TRBD1 matching over 8 bases. CDR3 length equals 17 residues. The V gene end was trimmed by 2 bases and the J gene end by 5 bases; junction bases not matched to a gene: 11. Germline CDR1 is SGHVS and CDR2 is FQNEAQ. The CDR3 here is CASSLRPPGQGHQPQHF. The DNA for the CDR3 is TGTGCCAGCAGCTTAAGGCCTCCCGGACAGGGCCATCAGCCCCAGCATTTT.

The chain joins TRBV27 to TRBJ2-7, with D unclear. The CDR3 is made up of 17 amino acids. The V gene's germline CDR1 is MNHEY and CDR2 SMNVEV (reference sequence). Trimming pared 0 bases from V and 5 bases from J, leaving 20 bases between. CDR3 in DNA: TGTGCCAGCAGTTTATCGAGGCTGAGCTCCCGAGACCACGAGCAGTACTTC. It translates to CASSLSRLSSRDHEQYF.

V is TRBV27 and J is TRBJ2-3, with 11 nucleotides matching TRBD2. After removal of 6 bases from V and 6 bases from J, the junction contained 5 bases not matched to a gene. There are 14 residues in the CDR3. The germline V gene has CDR1 MNHEY and CDR2 SMNVEV (reference sequence). The CDR3 bases are TGTGCCAGCAGCCAACTAGCGGGAGATGATACGCAGTATTTT. Residues: CASSQLAGDDTQYF.

The J gene is TRBJ2-7, the V gene TRBV6-1; D perhaps matches TRBD1 (6 bases). This CDR3 contains 11 residues. V lost 10 bases, J lost 3 bases, and 10 bases lay in between. Germline CDR1 MNHNS, CDR2 SASEGT. In DNA form, the CDR3 reads TGTGCCACCGGACAGTTCTACGAGCAGTACTTC. This translates into CATGQFYEQYF.

The chain uses TRBV7-6 and TRBJ2-5; 8 positions match TRBD2. The germline V gene has CDR1 SGHVS and CDR2 FNYEAQ. The ends lost 10 bases at V and 5 bases at J; junction bases unmatched: 12. The CDR3 extends over 14 amino acids. In nucleotides, the CDR3 is TGTGCCACCTCACGGGGGGGAGGAATTGAGACCCAGTACTTC. This gives the protein CATSRGGGIETQYF.

This rearrangement joins TRBV27 to TRBJ2-1; the D gene is possibly TRBD2 (5 bases). This CDR3 is 13 amino acids long. Germline lookup yields CDR1 MNHEY and CDR2 SMNVEV (reference sequence). Trimming removed 7 bases at V and 8 bases at J, with 15 bases between. For the CDR3, the DNA is TGTGCCAGCACCCGCCCGGGGTTCGATGAGCAGTTCTTC. Residues: CASTRPGFDEQFF.

The chain carries TRBV9 and TRBJ1-3; TRBD1 might be the D (5 bases). CDR3 length: 13 amino acids. The V and J ends lost 0 bases and 12 bases respectively, with 13 bases between them. Germline-derived CDR1 and CDR2 are SGDLS and YYNGEE. This CDR3 is CASSVGDSPFIYF. The CDR3 bases are TGTGCCAGCAGCGTAGGGGACTCCCCCTTCATATATTTT.

This rearrangement joins TRBV18 to TRBJ1-4; D is unresolved. V lost 3 bases to trimming and J lost 1 base, with 6 bases between them. The CDR3 has 14 amino acids. Germline CDR1 is KGHSH and CDR2 is LQKENI. Here the CDR3 DNA reads TGTGCCAGCTCACCGGGCGTAACTAATGAAAAACTGTTTTTT. This gives the protein CASSPGVTNEKLFF.

The chain has TRBV5-5 and TRBJ2-1, with a possible D match to TRBD2 (5 bases). Trimming stripped 0 bases from V and 4 bases from J, with 8 bases between. This CDR3 is 14 amino acids long. The germline gives CDR1 SGHKS, CDR2 YYEKEE (reference sequence). The CDR3 protein is CASSLGRGYNEQFF. The CDR3 region has the DNA TGTGCCAGCAGCTTGGGCCGGGGATACAATGAGCAGTTCTTC.

The gene calls are TRBV28 and TRBJ2-4; 14 bases are shared with TRBD2. Germline V gene lookup returns CDR1 MDHEN and CDR2 SYDVKM. The CDR3 sequence is 15 residues long. Trimming took 5 bases from V and 7 from J; bases not matched to a gene: 4. The CDR3 loop is CASSGTSGSLNIQYF. DNA of the CDR3: TGTGCCAGCAGTGGGACTAGCGGGAGTTTGAACATTCAGTACTTC.

The chain couples TRBV18 to TRBJ2-7; D call uncertain. Germline lookup yields CDR1 KGHSH and CDR2 LQKENI. Between the trimmed V and J ends, which lost 0 bases and 3 bases, there was a span of 9 bases. CDR3 length equals 14 residues. The CDR3 is CASSPPSIVYEQYF. The CDR3 coding sequence is TGTGCCAGCTCACCACCCTCCATAGTCTACGAGCAGTACTTC.

The V and J genes are TRBV6-1 and TRBJ2-5, with 7 bases identical to TRBD1. CDR1 MNHNS and CDR2 SASEGT come from the germline V gene. CDR3 length equals 15 residues. The V segment lost 3 bases and the J segment 0 bases; nucleotides outside the gene matches: 4. The CDR3 reads CASSEGTADQETQYF. The CDR3, as DNA: TGTGCCAGCAGTGAGGGGACAGCCGACCAAGAGACCCAGTACTTC.

CDR3 nucleotides: TGTGCCAGCAGCTTAGGGATTTCTTCTGGGGCGGGAAGTAAAGAGACCCAGTACTTC. This translates into CASSLGISSGAGSKETQYF. V is TRBV7-6 and J is TRBJ2-5; possibly TRBD2 for D (6 bases). Trimming shortened V by 1 base and J by 3 bases, and 24 bases separated the two germline ends. There are 19 residues in the CDR3. Germline values: CDR1 SGHVS, CDR2 FNYEAQ.

The chain uses TRBV5-1 and TRBJ1-2, with D maybe TRBD1 (6 bases). Trimming took 0 bases from V and 6 from J, leaving 15 bases between them. CDR3 length: 15 amino acids. CDR1 and CDR2 (germline): SGHRS, YFSETQ. In DNA form, the CDR3 reads TGCGCCAGCAGCTTGGTGGCCAGGGGCGGTGATGGCTACACCTTC. Protein product: CASSLVARGGDGYTF.